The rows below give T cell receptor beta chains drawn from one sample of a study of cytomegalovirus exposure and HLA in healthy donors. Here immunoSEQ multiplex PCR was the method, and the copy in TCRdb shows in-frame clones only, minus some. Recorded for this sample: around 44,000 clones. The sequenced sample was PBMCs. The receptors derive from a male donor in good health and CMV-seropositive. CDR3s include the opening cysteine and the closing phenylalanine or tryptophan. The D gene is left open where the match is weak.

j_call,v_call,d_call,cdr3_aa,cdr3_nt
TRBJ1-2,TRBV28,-,CASSLPQEIKYTF,TGTGCCAGCAGTTTACCACAGGAAATAAAATACACCTTC
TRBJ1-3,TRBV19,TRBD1,CASSVTGVNTIYF,TGTGCCAGTAGTGTAACAGGGGTAAACACCATATATTTT
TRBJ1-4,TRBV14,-,CASSQDRSTEQKLFF,TGTGCCAGCAGCCAAGATCGGTCAACTGAGCAAAAACTGTTTTTT
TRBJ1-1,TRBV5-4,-,CASSYGAGPNTEAFF,TGTGCCAGCAGCTATGGGGCAGGGCCAAACACTGAAGCTTTCTTT
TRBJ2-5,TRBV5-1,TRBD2,CASSLGVAGYQETQYF,TGCGCCAGCAGCTTGGGGGTAGCGGGGTACCAAGAGACCCAGTACTTC
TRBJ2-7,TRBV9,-,CASSVGGSSSYEQYF,TGTGCCAGCAGCGTAGGGGGCAGCAGTTCCTACGAGCAGTACTTC
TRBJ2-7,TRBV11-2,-,CASSSAGLSNSYEQYF,TGTGCCAGCAGCTCCGCGGGACTTTCCAACTCCTACGAGCAGTACTTC
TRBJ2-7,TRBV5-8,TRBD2,CASGTSGTYEQYF,TGTGCCAGCGGGACTAGCGGCACCTACGAGCAGTACTTC
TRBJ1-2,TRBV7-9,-,CASSLGQLGKGYTF,TGTGCCAGCAGCTTAGGACAGTTGGGAAAGGGCTACACCTTC
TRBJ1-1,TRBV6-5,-,CASSYEGGWDTEAFF,TGTGCCAGCAGTTATGAGGGGGGGTGGGACACTGAAGCTTTCTTT
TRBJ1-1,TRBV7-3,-,CASSLSDSRNTEAFF,TGTGCCAGCAGCTTAAGTGACAGTCGGAACACTGAAGCTTTCTTT
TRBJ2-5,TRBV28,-,CASSPQGPLQTQYF,TGTGCCAGCAGTCCCCAGGGGCCCCTCCAGACCCAGTACTTC
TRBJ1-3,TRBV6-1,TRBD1,CASRLDRDFGNTIYF,TGTGCCAGCAGACTGGACAGGGATTTTGGAAACACCATATATTTT
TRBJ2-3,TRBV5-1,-,CASSFLGETDTQYF,TGCGCCAGCAGCTTCCTCGGGGAAACAGATACGCAGTATTTT
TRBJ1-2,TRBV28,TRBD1,CASRPGQGHDGYTF,TGTGCCAGCAGGCCGGGACAGGGGCATGATGGCTACACCTTC
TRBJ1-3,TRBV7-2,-,CASSTDSSSGNTIYF,TGTGCCAGCAGCACAGACAGCTCCTCTGGAAACACCATATATTTT
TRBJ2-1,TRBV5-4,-,CASSPQGYNEQFF,TGTGCCAGCAGCCCCCAGGGGTACAATGAGCAGTTCTTC
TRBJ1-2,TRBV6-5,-,CASNPTWGRPGGYTF,TGTGCCAGCAATCCAACGTGGGGGCGCCCGGGTGGCTACACCTTC
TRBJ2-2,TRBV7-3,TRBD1,CASSQGGPGELFF,TGTGCCAGCAGCCAAGGGGGCCCCGGGGAGCTGTTTTTT
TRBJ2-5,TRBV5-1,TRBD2,CASSLEGLARWETQYF,TGCGCCAGCAGCTTGGAAGGACTAGCGAGATGGGAGACCCAGTACTTC
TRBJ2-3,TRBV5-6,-,CASSFGLMSTDTQYF,TGTGCCAGCAGCTTTGGACTAATGTCTACAGATACGCAGTATTTT
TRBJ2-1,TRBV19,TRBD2,CASTLGLAGDYNEQFF,TGTGCCAGTACCCTAGGACTAGCGGGGGATTACAATGAGCAGTTCTTC
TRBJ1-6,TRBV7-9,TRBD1,CASSLGQGLISNSPLHF,TGTGCCAGCAGCCTCGGACAGGGCCTGATAAGCAATTCACCCCTCCACTTT
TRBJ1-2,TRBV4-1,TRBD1,CASSQGDRELEGYTF,TGCGCCAGCAGCCAAGGAGACAGGGAGCTCGAGGGCTACACCTTC
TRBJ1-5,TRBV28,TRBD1,CASSEDRTGGKGNQPQHF,TGTGCCAGCAGCGAAGATCGGACAGGGGGTAAGGGCAATCAGCCCCAGCATTTT
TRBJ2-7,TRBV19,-,CASSPLGAGGSYEQYF,TGTGCCAGTAGTCCTCTCGGGGCAGGGGGGTCCTACGAGCAGTACTTC
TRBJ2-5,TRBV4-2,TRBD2,CASSQPGTTSQETQYF,TGTGCCAGCAGCCAACCTGGGACTACCTCCCAAGAGACCCAGTACTTC
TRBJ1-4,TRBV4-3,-,CASSQVMDRDLNEKLFF,TGCGCCAGCAGCCAAGTCATGGACAGAGACCTCAATGAAAAACTGTTTTTT
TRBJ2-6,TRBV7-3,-,CASSPSSGANVLTF,TGTGCCAGCAGCCCCTCTTCTGGGGCCAACGTCCTGACTTTC
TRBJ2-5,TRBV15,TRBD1,CATSNDRAETQYF,TGTGCCACCAGTAACGACAGGGCGGAGACCCAGTACTTC
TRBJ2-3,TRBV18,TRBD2,CASSPLPPAGGADTQYF,TGTGCCAGCTCACCTCTCCCCCCCGCGGGGGGCGCGGATACGCAGTATTTT
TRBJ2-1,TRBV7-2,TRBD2,CASSLLAGGLNEQFF,TGTGCCAGCAGCTTACTAGCGGGGGGTCTAAATGAGCAGTTCTTC
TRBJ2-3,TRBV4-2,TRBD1,CASSQPGQGGSDTQYF,TGTGCCAGCAGCCAACCGGGACAGGGGGGTTCTGATACGCAGTATTTT
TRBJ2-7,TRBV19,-,CASSTGSGYEQYF,TGTGCCAGTAGTACAGGGTCGGGCTACGAGCAGTACTTC
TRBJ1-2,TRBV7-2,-,CASSLAANNYGYTF,TGTGCCAGCAGCTTAGCCGCGAATAACTATGGCTACACCTTC
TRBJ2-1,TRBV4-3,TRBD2,CASSQESGGGANEQFF,TGCGCCAGCAGCCAAGAGTCGGGCGGGGGGGCCAATGAGCAGTTCTTC
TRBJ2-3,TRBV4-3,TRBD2,CASSQEGRGTPTDTQYF,TGCGCCAGCAGCCAAGAGGGGCGGGGGACTCCCACAGATACGCAGTATTTT
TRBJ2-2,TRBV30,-,CAWSNPLSGRGPGELFF,TGTGCCTGGTCCAACCCCCTTTCCGGTAGGGGTCCCGGGGAGCTGTTTTTT
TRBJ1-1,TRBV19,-,CASRMGGTPLNTEAFF,TGTGCCAGTAGGATGGGGGGAACCCCCCTGAACACTGAAGCTTTCTTT
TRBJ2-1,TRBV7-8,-,CASSMSEYNEQFF,TGTGCCAGCAGCATGAGCGAGTACAATGAGCAGTTCTTC
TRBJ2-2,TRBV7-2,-,CASSHDPPGQPNTGELFF,TGTGCCAGCAGCCATGACCCTCCGGGACAACCGAACACCGGGGAGCTGTTTTTT
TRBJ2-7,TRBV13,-,CASSFYSYEQYF,TGTGCCAGCAGCTTCTACTCCTACGAGCAGTACTTC
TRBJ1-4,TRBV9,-,CASSPSAGVGEKLFF,TGTGCCAGCAGCCCGAGTGCAGGGGTTGGGGAAAAACTGTTTTTT
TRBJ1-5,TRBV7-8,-,CASSSGSGWAQHF,TGTGCCAGCAGCTCAGGTTCGGGGTGGGCCCAGCATTTT
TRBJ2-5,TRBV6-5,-,CASSYDRWGLETQYF,TGTGCCAGCAGTTACGACCGATGGGGGCTAGAGACCCAGTACTTC
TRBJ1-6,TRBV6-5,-,CASSYSLGAQSSPLHF,TGTGCCAGCAGTTACTCGCTGGGGGCCCAGTCTTCACCCCTCCACTTT
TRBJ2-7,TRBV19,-,CASHGEPYEQYF,TGTGCCAGCCACGGGGAACCCTACGAGCAGTACTTC